This is a list of T cell receptor beta chains from one sample in a study of blood T cell repertoires in COVID-19. Sequencing used immunoSEQ multiplex PCR; TCRdb keeps in-frame clones, though not all of them. The sample comprises 100,000 to 150,000 clones, more than 80% of which are singletons, and 3.2% rests with the top ten. The sequenced material came from peripheral blood. These receptors were obtained from a woman older than 75 with COVID-19, enrolled during active disease. Both conserved end residues are part of each CDR3. Fields, in order: D gene, J gene, V gene, clone size, CDR3 protein, CDR3 DNA. D genes are given only for firm matches. Some rows mark clone size as missing; the rest say once, few, many or name a class of expanded clone.

TRBD2,TRBJ2-7,TRBV6-2/TRBV6-3,-,CASSQGLAGSAVYEQYF,TGTGCCAGCAGCCAAGGACTAGCGGGGAGCGCGGTCTACGAGCAGTACTTC
-,TRBJ2-2,TRBV7-2,-,CASSLMGAGGRTGELFF,TGTGCCAGCAGCTTAATGGGTGCAGGGGGGCGGACCGGGGAGCTGTTTTTT
-,TRBJ1-5,TRBV10-3,once,CAIKPDTGNQPQHF,TGTGCCATCAAGCCCGACACAGGCAATCAGCCCCAGCATTTT
TRBD2,TRBJ2-1,TRBV5-1,-,CASSLNPGLDDEQFF,TGCGCCAGCAGCTTGAACCCGGGACTAGATGACGAGCAGTTCTTC
TRBD1,TRBJ2-7,TRBV28,-,CASSLRGQGGSYEQYF,TGTGCCAGCAGTTTAAGGGGACAGGGCGGCTCCTACGAGCAGTACTTC
-,TRBJ1-4,TRBV9,-,CASSASGRGNEKLFF,TGTGCCAGCAGCGCGTCCGGGAGAGGTAATGAAAAACTGTTTTTT
TRBD2,TRBJ2-3,TRBV9,-,CASSAGLAGAKDTQYF,TGTGCCAGCAGCGCCGGACTAGCGGGAGCCAAAGATACGCAGTATTTT
-,TRBJ1-1,TRBV12-3/TRBV12-4,-,CASSLQVNTEAFF,TGTGCCAGCAGTTTACAGGTCAACACTGAAGCTTTCTTT
-,TRBJ2-7,TRBV19,-,CASSIVREAYEQYF,TGTGCCAGTAGTATAGTGAGGGAGGCCTACGAGCAGTACTTC
-,TRBJ2-2,TRBV6-2/TRBV6-3,-,CASSTTAAGELFF,TGTGCCAGCAGTACCACAGCAGCCGGGGAGCTGTTTTTT
-,TRBJ1-1,TRBV4-1,-,CASSQDVYGGNTEAFF,TGCGCCAGCAGCCAAGATGTCTACGGGGGAAACACTGAAGCTTTCTTT
TRBD2,TRBJ2-1,TRBV28,few,CASSSSGTSHLDEQFF,TGTGCCAGCAGCTCTTCCGGGACTAGTCATCTGGATGAGCAGTTCTTC
TRBD1,TRBJ1-2,TRBV28,few,CASSWTGRENGYTF,TGTGCCAGCAGTTGGACAGGGAGGGAGAATGGCTACACCTTC
-,TRBJ1-1,TRBV2,-,CATLVTKGTEAFF,TGTGCCACCTTGGTAACGAAGGGGACTGAAGCTTTCTTT
TRBD1,TRBJ2-7,TRBV5-4,few,CASSPGQNYEQYF,TGTGCCAGCAGCCCGGGACAGAACTACGAGCAGTACTTC
TRBD1,TRBJ1-1,TRBV3-1/TRBV3-2,-,CASSYRGNTEAFF,TGTGCCAGCAGCTACAGGGGAAACACTGAAGCTTTCTTT
-,TRBJ2-2,TRBV5-6,-,CASSLAMTGVSGELFF,TGTGCCAGCAGCTTGGCCATGACGGGAGTGTCCGGGGAGCTGTTTTTT
-,TRBJ1-5,TRBV24-1,-,CATSDNYRGNNQPQHF,TGTGCCACCAGTGACAATTACCGGGGGAATAATCAGCCCCAGCATTTT
-,TRBJ2-7,TRBV5-6,-,CASSLGAGSLYEQYF,TGTGCCAGCAGCTTGGGAGCAGGCAGCCTCTACGAGCAGTACTTC
-,TRBJ1-2,TRBV7-2,once,CASSLDGLGYTF,TGTGCCAGCAGCTTAGACGGACTTGGCTACACCTTC
TRBD2,TRBJ2-1,TRBV6-5,-,CALGGSYNEQFF,TGTGCCCTGGGGGGGTCCTACAATGAGCAGTTCTTC
-,TRBJ2-2,TRBV7-9,-,CASRAPGTGELFF,TGTGCCAGCAGGGCGCCAGGGACCGGGGAGCTGTTTTTT
TRBD2,TRBJ2-2,TRBV2,-,CASRALAGAGGELFF,TGTGCCAGCAGGGCACTAGCGGGAGCCGGCGGGGAGCTGTTTTTT
TRBD1,TRBJ2-3,TRBV20-1,-,CSASTLRGSDTQYF,TGCAGTGCTAGTACTCTCAGGGGGTCAGATACGCAGTATTTT
-,TRBJ1-1,TRBV7-9,few,CATGPGLNTEAFF,TGTGCCACTGGGCCAGGATTGAACACTGAAGCTTTCTTT
TRBD1,TRBJ1-2,TRBV28,few,CASARGQNYGYTF,TGTGCCAGCGCCAGGGGACAGAACTATGGCTACACCTTC
TRBD2,TRBJ2-7,TRBV5-1,-,CASSPASGREQYF,TGCGCCAGCAGTCCGGCTAGCGGGAGGGAGCAGTACTTC
-,TRBJ2-2,TRBV5-6,-,CASSLVPKTSSTGELFF,TGTGCCAGCAGCTTGGTGCCCAAAACTAGCAGCACCGGGGAGCTGTTTTTT
TRBD1,TRBJ2-1,TRBV5-1,-,CASSWTGGDNEQFF,TGCGCCAGCAGCTGGACAGGGGGGGACAATGAGCAGTTCTTC
-,TRBJ1-1,TRBV5-4,-,CASSSQTQNTEAFF,TGTGCCAGCAGCTCGCAAACACAGAACACTGAAGCTTTCTTT
-,TRBJ2-1,TRBV28,-,CASSSGRVGGNEQFF,TGTGCCAGCAGTTCGGGGCGAGTGGGGGGCAATGAGCAGTTCTTC
-,TRBJ2-3,TRBV5-4,once,CASTLDGISTDTQYF,TGTGCCAGCACCTTGGACGGGATCAGCACAGATACGCAGTATTTT
TRBD1,TRBJ1-3,TRBV5-1,-,CASSGTGAAGNTIYF,TGCGCCAGCAGCGGAACAGGGGCGGCTGGAAACACCATATATTTT